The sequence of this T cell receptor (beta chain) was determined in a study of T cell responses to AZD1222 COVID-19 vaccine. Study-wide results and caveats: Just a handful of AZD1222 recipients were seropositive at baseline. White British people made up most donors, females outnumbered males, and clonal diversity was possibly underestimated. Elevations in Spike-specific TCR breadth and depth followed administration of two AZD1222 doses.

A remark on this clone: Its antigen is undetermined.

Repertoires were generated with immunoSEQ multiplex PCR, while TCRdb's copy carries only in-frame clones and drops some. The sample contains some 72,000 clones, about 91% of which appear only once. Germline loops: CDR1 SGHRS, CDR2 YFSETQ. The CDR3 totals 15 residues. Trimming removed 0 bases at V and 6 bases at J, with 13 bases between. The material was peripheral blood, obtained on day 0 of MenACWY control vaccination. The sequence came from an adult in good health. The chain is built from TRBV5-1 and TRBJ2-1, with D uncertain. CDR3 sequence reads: CASSLATSRSNEQFF. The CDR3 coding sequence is TGCGCCAGCAGCTTGGCAACCTCTCGGAGCAATGAGCAGTTCTTC.